Given below is one TCR beta chain in context. Its antigen is undetermined. A read error may be the cause here, since a much bigger clone is one base away. TCRdb reprocessed the 5' RACE reads via MiXCR and lists one record per CDR3 protein. The sample contains approximately 120,000 distinct CDR3 sequences, about 7% of which appear only once. This record comes from a study of T cells after yellow fever vaccination. Looking at the study overall: Fractions of limited cellularity were prepared by means of SMART-Seq v4 Ultra Low Input. Findings and caveats of the study: Post-booster repertoires again held most primary-vaccination clones (roughly 95% CD4, 75% to 90% CD8). Faster peaking, at day 5 versus 15, marked a secondary response that was weaker. Highly abundant clonotypes carried over from the bulk population could end up in FACS-sorted repertoires as contaminants.

Germline assignment: CDR1 ENHRY and CDR2 SYGVKD. This CDR3 is built from 14 residues. Specimen: CD4+ T cells sorted from PBMCs, collected 10 to 11 days after the first yellow fever vaccination. The receptor comes from a young man who received the YFV17D yellow fever vaccine. This sequence joins TRBV10-3 and TRBJ2-5; maybe TRBD1 (6 bases). CDR3 loop: CAISESQGEDTQYF. The CDR3 DNA sequence: TGTGCCATCAGTGAGTCACAGGGTGAAGATACCCAGTACTTC.